A selection of T cell receptor beta chains follows, all from one sample in a study of cytomegalovirus exposure and HLA in healthy donors. Profiled with immunoSEQ multiplex PCR; TCRdb holds only in-frame clones, not every one. Among around 160,000 clones, 85% were seen once, and the ten largest hold under 2.5%. The source material was PBMCs. These receptors were obtained from a young man in good health and CMV-seropositive. CDR3s include the opening cysteine and the closing phenylalanine or tryptophan. Fields, in order: D gene, clone size, V gene, J gene, CDR3 DNA, CDR3 protein. The D gene is left open where the match is weak. Not every row has a clone size; where given, it reads once, few, many or a size class.

.	.	TRBV5-1	TRBJ1-2	TGCGCCAGCAGCGCAACCGGGTCTAACTATGGCTACACCTTC	CASSATGSNYGYTF
.	.	TRBV9	TRBJ2-7	TGTGCCAGCAGCGTAGGTGGCGGAACCTACGAGCAGTACTTC	CASSVGGGTYEQYF
.	.	TRBV2	TRBJ1-1	TGTGCCAGCAGCGTACAGGGAAAGGCTGAAGCTTTCTTT	CASSVQGKAEAFF
.	.	TRBV5-1	TRBJ1-4	TGCGCCAGCAGCGCCGCGGGACTCCTTAAAGGGAATGAAAAACTGTTTTTT	CASSAAGLLKGNEKLFF
.	.	TRBV25-1	TRBJ1-5	TGTGCCAGCAGTGGTCAGGGAAGGAATCAGCCCCAGCATTTT	CASSGQGRNQPQHF
TRBD2	few	TRBV18	TRBJ2-1	TGTGCCAGCTCACGACTCACTAGCGGGGGGGACAATGAGCAGTTCTTC	CASSRLTSGGDNEQFF
.	once	TRBV7-3	TRBJ1-4	TGTGCCAGCAGCCCACTCGGGGGGCGCGAGGAAAAACTGTTTTTT	CASSPLGGREEKLFF
TRBD1	.	TRBV4-1	TRBJ2-6	TGCGCCAGCAGCCAGGTTGGACAGGGGGAGTCTGGGGCCAACGTCCTGACTTTC	CASSQVGQGESGANVLTF
.	many	TRBV11-2	TRBJ2-7	TGTGCCAGCAGCTTAGACAGGTACGAGCAGTACTTC	CASSLDRYEQYF
.	.	TRBV21-1	TRBJ1-2	TGTGCCAGCAGCAAAGGAAGGGACAGGCGGGGCTACACCTTC	CASSKGRDRRGYTF
.	few	TRBV5-6	TRBJ1-2	TGTGCCAGCGGAGTCAGGGAAAACTATGGCTACACCTTC	CASGVRENYGYTF
.	.	TRBV6-6	TRBJ2-3	TGTGCCAGCAGTAGCCTGGGGGGTTCACTTGGTGATACGCAGTATTTT	CASSSLGGSLGDTQYF
TRBD2	.	TRBV9	TRBJ2-5	TGTGCCAGCAGCCCCGGCGCGGGGGGGCCCTTGGAGACCCAGTACTTC	CASSPGAGGPLETQYF
TRBD2	.	TRBV7-3	TRBJ2-1	TGTGCCAGCAGTCCCGTTTGGGGGGGCTACAATGAGCAGTTCTTC	CASSPVWGGYNEQFF
TRBD2	few	TRBV7-3	TRBJ2-1	TGTGCCAGCAGCTTAAGGGGCCAGGCTAGCGGGGAAAGAGAGCAGTTCTTC	CASSLRGQASGEREQFF
TRBD1	.	TRBV2	TRBJ1-5	TGTGCCAGCAGTACGACAGGGTTTCAGCCCCAGCATTTT	CASSTTGFQPQHF
TRBD1	.	TRBV7-9	TRBJ1-1	TGTGCCAGCAGCTCGGGACAGACAAACACTGAAGCTTTCTTT	CASSSGQTNTEAFF
.	.	TRBV5-1	TRBJ2-3	TGCGCCAGCAGCTTGAGCGGAGTGGGCACAGATACGCAGTATTTT	CASSLSGVGTDTQYF
.	few	TRBV18	TRBJ1-1	TGTGCCAGCTCACCCCGCCTGTGGGAGGCTTTCTTT	CASSPRLWEAFF
.	once	TRBV5-1	TRBJ2-1	TGCGCCAGCAGGACCCCGGGGGGCGCCTACAATGAGCAGTTCTTC	CASRTPGGAYNEQFF
TRBD1	.	TRBV7-9	TRBJ2-7	TGTGCCAGCAGCTTTTCCGGGACAGCACAAACTTATACCTACGAGCAGTACTTC	CASSFSGTAQTYTYEQYF
TRBD1	.	TRBV7-8	TRBJ2-6	TGTGCCAGCAGCTCCACTGACAGGGCTGGGGCCAACGTCCTGACTTTC	CASSSTDRAGANVLTF
TRBD1	.	TRBV4-1	TRBJ1-2	TGCGCCAGCAGCCCTAGGTGGGACAGCCTTTATGGCTACACCTTC	CASSPRWDSLYGYTF
TRBD2	.	TRBV18	TRBJ2-1	TGTGCCAGCTCACCACCGGTGTTTAGCGGGGGGAGCTCCTACAATGAGCAGTTCTTC	CASSPPVFSGGSSYNEQFF
.	.	TRBV28	TRBJ1-2	TGTGCCAGCAGTAAAACAGGGCTAGCTAACTATGGCTACACCTTC	CASSKTGLANYGYTF
.	.	TRBV7-6	TRBJ1-4	TGTGCCAGCAGCTTAGACGTCGCGCAGGGTGAGACTAATGAAAAACTGTTTTTT	CASSLDVAQGETNEKLFF
TRBD1	.	TRBV5-1	TRBJ2-7	TGCGCCAGCAGCAGCTCAGGGGGTGGGACCTACGAGCAGTACTTC	CASSSSGGGTYEQYF
.	.	TRBV9	TRBJ2-3	TGTGCCAGCACGAAAGCGGCCTACACAGATACGCAGTATTTT	CASTKAAYTDTQYF
.	.	TRBV4-1	TRBJ1-4	TGCGCCAGCAGCCAAGATCTTTCCCGAGGGTGGGAAAAACTGTTTTTT	CASSQDLSRGWEKLFF
.	few	TRBV7-9	TRBJ2-2	TGTGCCAGCAGCTTTTCGAGTAACACCGGGGAGCTGTTTTTT	CASSFSSNTGELFF
TRBD2	.	TRBV10-3	TRBJ2-5	TGTGCCATCAGTGATTACACTAGCGGGGGACGGGAGACCCAGTACTTC	CAISDYTSGGRETQYF
.	.	TRBV4-1	TRBJ1-5	TGCGCCAGCAGAAAAGCGGCGGTAATGGGCAATCAGCCCCAGCATTTT	CASRKAAVMGNQPQHF
TRBD1	.	TRBV9	TRBJ2-5	TGTGCCAGCAGCGCCAGTACAGGGGAGGAGACCCAGTACTTC	CASSASTGEETQYF
TRBD1	.	TRBV30	TRBJ1-3	TGTGCCTGGAAGTTACAGGGGGCTCAGAGAAACACCATATATTTT	CAWKLQGAQRNTIYF
.	few	TRBV7-7	TRBJ2-1	TGTGCTAGCAGCTTAAGGGCTAGCCCGGAGGACAATGAGCAGTTCTTC	CASSLRASPEDNEQFF
TRBD2	.	TRBV19	TRBJ2-5	TGTGCCAGTAGTATCTCAGGGACTAGCGGGTACCGTGAGACCCAGTACTTC	CASSISGTSGYRETQYF
TRBD1	.	TRBV7-8	TRBJ1-4	TGTGCCAGCAGCTTGACAGGGACTAATGAAAAACTGTTTTTT	CASSLTGTNEKLFF
TRBD2	.	TRBV10-2	TRBJ2-7	TGCGCCAGCAGTGAGGGTAGCGGGGGAACCTACGAGCAGTACTTC	CASSEGSGGTYEQYF
TRBD2	.	TRBV6-5	TRBJ2-3	TGTGCCAGCAGTTACTCCGCGCGGGGGGAGGCAGATACGCAGTATTTT	CASSYSARGEADTQYF
.	.	TRBV10-2	TRBJ1-5	TGCGCCAGCAGTGACATCAACAGGGTTAAGCAGCCCCAGCATTTT	CASSDINRVKQPQHF
TRBD2	.	TRBV10-1	TRBJ2-3	TGCGCCAGCACGGGGGGGCGACCGGCAGATACGCAGTATTTT	CASTGGRPADTQYF
.	.	TRBV7-2	TRBJ2-7	TGTGCCAGCAGCTTAGGAGCAGGGAGGAACCACGAGCAGTACTTC	CASSLGAGRNHEQYF
TRBD1	.	TRBV9	TRBJ1-1	TGTGCCAGCAGCGGGGACAGGGGTTTGGCTGAAGCTTTCTTT	CASSGDRGLAEAFF
.	.	TRBV7-9	TRBJ2-3	TGTGCCAGCAGCTCTACAGGGAATCCCACAGATACGCAGTATTTT	CASSSTGNPTDTQYF
.	once	TRBV7-6	TRBJ2-1	TGTGCCAGCAGCTTATACTCAAGCTCCTACAATGAGCAGTTCTTC	CASSLYSSSYNEQFF
TRBD1	.	TRBV9	TRBJ2-7	TGTGCCAGCAGCGTAGGACAGGGCGGGTACGAGCAGTACTTC	CASSVGQGGYEQYF
TRBD1	.	TRBV7-2	TRBJ2-7	TGTGCCAGCAGCTTAGGGACAGGGGGCACCGAGCAGTACTTC	CASSLGTGGTEQYF
TRBD2	.	TRBV30	TRBJ2-3	TGTGCCTGGAGTCCAGGACTAGCGTACCCAGATACGCAGTATTTT	CAWSPGLAYPDTQYF
TRBD1	.	TRBV18	TRBJ1-1	TGTGCCAGCTCACCCCCGACAGGGCGAGGAACTGAAGCTTTCTTT	CASSPPTGRGTEAFF
.	.	TRBV7-9	TRBJ1-6	TGTGCCAGCAGCTCTGGACAGTATAATTCACCCCTCCACTTT	CASSSGQYNSPLHF
.	.	TRBV15	TRBJ1-5	TGTGCCACCAGCAGAGGACAGCAGGATCAGCCCCAGCATTTT	CATSRGQQDQPQHF
TRBD1	.	TRBV5-1	TRBJ2-1	TGCGCCAGCAGCTTTGGGACAGGATTATCGGATGAGCAGTTCTTC	CASSFGTGLSDEQFF
TRBD1	few	TRBV4-1	TRBJ1-6	TGCGCCAGCAGCCAAGGACAGGGAGATTCACCCCTCCACTTT	CASSQGQGDSPLHF
TRBD2	.	TRBV4-3	TRBJ2-2	TGCGCCAGCAGCCAACCCCGGACTAGCGGGGCGATCACCGGGGAGCTGTTTTTT	CASSQPRTSGAITGELFF
.	.	TRBV27	TRBJ2-7	TGTGCCAGCAGGGGCTGGGGGGTTAACGACTACGAGCAGTACTTC	CASRGWGVNDYEQYF
.	.	TRBV5-1	TRBJ1-1	TGCGCCAGCAGCTTGGTTGGGGCCTCGGAAGCTTTCTTT	CASSLVGASEAFF
TRBD2	.	TRBV30	TRBJ2-3	TGTGCCTGGACTCGAGCGGGGAACACAGATACGCAGTATTTT	CAWTRAGNTDTQYF
.	once	TRBV27	TRBJ2-2	TGTGCCAGCAGTTTAGTCAGGGCCGGGGAGCTGTTTTTT	CASSLVRAGELFF
.	.	TRBV19	TRBJ2-7	TGTGCCAGTAGGGAACAGGGCCTCTACGAGCAGTACTTC	CASREQGLYEQYF
.	.	TRBV7-9	TRBJ2-1	TGTGCCAGCAGCTTAGGGGGGGATGAGCAGTTCTTC	CASSLGGDEQFF